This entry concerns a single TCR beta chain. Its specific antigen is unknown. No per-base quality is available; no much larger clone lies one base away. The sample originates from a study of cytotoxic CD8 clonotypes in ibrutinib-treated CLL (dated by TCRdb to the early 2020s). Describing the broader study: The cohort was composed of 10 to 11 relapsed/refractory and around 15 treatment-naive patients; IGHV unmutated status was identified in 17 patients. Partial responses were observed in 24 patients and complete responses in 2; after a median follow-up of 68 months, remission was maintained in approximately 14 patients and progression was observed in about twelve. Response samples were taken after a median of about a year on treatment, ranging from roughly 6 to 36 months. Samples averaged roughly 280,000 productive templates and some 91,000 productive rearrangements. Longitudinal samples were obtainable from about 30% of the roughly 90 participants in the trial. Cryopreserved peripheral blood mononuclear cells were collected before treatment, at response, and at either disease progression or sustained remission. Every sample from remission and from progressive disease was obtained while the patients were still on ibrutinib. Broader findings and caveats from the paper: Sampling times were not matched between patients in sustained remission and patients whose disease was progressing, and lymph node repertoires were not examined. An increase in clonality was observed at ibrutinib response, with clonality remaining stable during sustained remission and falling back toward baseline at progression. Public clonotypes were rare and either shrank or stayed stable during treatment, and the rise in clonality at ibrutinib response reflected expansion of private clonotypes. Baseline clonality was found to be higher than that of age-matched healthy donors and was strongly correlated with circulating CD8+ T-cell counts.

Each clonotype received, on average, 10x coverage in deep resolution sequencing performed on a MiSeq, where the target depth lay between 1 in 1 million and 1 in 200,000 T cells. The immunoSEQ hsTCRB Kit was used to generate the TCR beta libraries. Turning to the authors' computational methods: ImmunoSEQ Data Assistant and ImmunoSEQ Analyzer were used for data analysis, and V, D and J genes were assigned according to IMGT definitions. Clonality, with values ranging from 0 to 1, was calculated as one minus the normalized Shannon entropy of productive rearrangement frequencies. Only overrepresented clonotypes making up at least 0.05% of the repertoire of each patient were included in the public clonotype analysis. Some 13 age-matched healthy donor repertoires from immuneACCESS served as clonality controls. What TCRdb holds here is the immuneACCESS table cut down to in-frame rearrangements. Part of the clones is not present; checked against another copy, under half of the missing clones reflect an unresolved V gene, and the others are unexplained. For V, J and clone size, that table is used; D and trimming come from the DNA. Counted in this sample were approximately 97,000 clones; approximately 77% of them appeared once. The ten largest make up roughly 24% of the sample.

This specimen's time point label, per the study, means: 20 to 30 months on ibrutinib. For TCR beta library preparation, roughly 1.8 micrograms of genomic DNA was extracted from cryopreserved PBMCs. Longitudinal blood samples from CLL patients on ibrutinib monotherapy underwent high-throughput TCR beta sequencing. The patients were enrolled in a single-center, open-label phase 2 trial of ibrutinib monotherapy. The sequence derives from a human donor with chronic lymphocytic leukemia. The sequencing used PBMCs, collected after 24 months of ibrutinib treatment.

The CDR3 reads CASSGGGQGAETQYF. The DNA is as follows: TGTGCCAGCAGCGGGGGGGGACAGGGTGCGGAGACCCAGTACTTC. Recombination connected TRBV5-4 to TRBJ2-5; 9 central nucleotides agree with TRBD1. CDR1 SGHNT and CDR2 YYREEE are derived from the germline V gene (reference sequence). After removal of 4 bases from V and 5 bases from J, the junction retains 9 bases not matched to a gene. The CDR3, cysteine through phenylalanine, is 15 amino acids long. Just the 45-base CDR3 DNA is kept, in frame starting at base 1. Reference TRBV5-4 and TRBJ2-5 genes cover what lies past the CDR3, so the full variable domain is ETGVTQSPTHLIKTRGQQVTLRCSSQSGHNTVSWYQQALGQGPQFIFQYYREEENGRGNFPPRFSGLQFPNYSSELNVNALELDDSALYLCASSGGGQGAETQYFGPGTRLLVL.